This T cell receptor beta chain was retrieved from a study of cytomegalovirus exposure and HLA in healthy donors. 60 Vbeta and 13 Jbeta primers were used in PCR. The table came from immunoSEQ multiplex PCR; TCRdb's copy has only in-frame clones and leaves some out. The repertoire holds 100,000 to 120,000 clones, with 60% to 85% as singletons. Notes on this clone: This sample also contains other DNA sequences that code for the same CDR3.

CDR1 and CDR2 (germline): LNHDA, SQIVND (reference sequence). This CDR3 is built from 14 residues. The V end was cut by 3 bases, the J end by 2 bases, with 11 bases between. The receptor comes from a woman aged 40 to 50 in good health and CMV-seropositive. The source material was PBMCs. The chain couples TRBV19 to TRBJ2-7, with D possibly matching TRBD2 (7 bases). CDR3 loop: CASSIEGGAYEQYF. CDR3 nucleotides: TGTGCCAGTAGTATCGAGGGGGGGGCCTACGAGCAGTACTTC.